This T cell receptor beta chain was identified in a study of regulatory T cells in long-lasting Graves disease. General study results and limits: Lower TCR diversity was seen in persistent Graves' patients than in newly diagnosed ones. Among persistent patients, a larger number of public clonotypes were shared (about 2,700) than among newly diagnosed patients (about 970).

This clonotype showed up just a few times. Its antigen is not known. For TCR beta, libraries came from iRepertoire HTBI primers and Arm-PCR of CDR3 regions. TCRdb called the multiplex PCR reads again in MiXCR, with one record for every CDR3 protein. The sample holds hundreds of thousands of distinct CDR3 sequences; 30% are singletons and the top ten take roughly 40%. Time point: persistent/refractory GD, antithyroid drugs over 5 years with positive TRAb. The TCR library was prepared using RNA isolated from PBMCs. A blood draw put around 9.3 milliliters of peripheral blood into EDTA tubes. The origin of this receptor is a female donor with Graves disease. The sample consisted of peripheral blood mononuclear cells (PBMCs), taken when the disease was refractory, from a patient treated with antithyroid drugs.

The CDR3 DNA sequence: TGCGCCAGCAGCTCCCTGGGACTAGCGGCTCAAGAGACCCAGTACTTC. It yields the protein CASSSLGLAAQETQYF. The J gene is TRBJ2-5, the V gene TRBV5-1, with 11 nucleotides matching TRBD2. The CDR3 runs to 16 residues. Germline lookup yields CDR1 SGHRS and CDR2 YFSETQ. With 3 bases clipped from V and 2 bases from J, the junction kept 6 bases outside the gene matches.